The 18 T cell receptor beta chains reported below all come from one sample, sequenced in a study of blood T cell repertoires in COVID-19. TCRdb's copy holds only in-frame clones and misses some; the assay was immunoSEQ multiplex PCR. The data contain hundreds of thousands of clones, around 88% of them seen just once; the ten biggest clones take up roughly 1.4%. Material for sequencing was peripheral blood. These receptors all stem from a man older than 75 with acute or convalescent COVID-19.

The CDR3 nucleotides read TGTGCCAGCAGCTCGACTAGCGGGGGGGCCGGGGAGCTGTTTTTT. It translates to CASSSTSGGAGELFF. This rearrangement joins TRBV7-2 to TRBJ2-2; 14 bases agree with TRBD2. The CDR3 spans 15 residues. Germline CDR1 reads SGHTA; CDR2 reads FQGNSA. After removal of 4 bases from V and 6 bases from J, the junction contained 1 base not matched to a gene. The whole variable domain, filled in from reference TRBV7-2 and TRBJ2-2, reads GAGVSQSPSNKVTEKGKDVELRCDPISGHTALYWYRQSLGQGLEFLIYFQGNSAPDKSGLPSDRFSAERTGGSVSTLTIQRTQQEDSAVYLCASSSTSGGAGELFFGEGSRLTVL.

The J gene is TRBJ2-3, the V gene TRBV5-1; D gene uncertain. The CDR3 covers 14 residues. V was shortened by 5 bases and J by 4 bases, with 14 bases between the two germline ends. Germline V gene data show CDR1 as SGHRS and CDR2 as YFSETQ. CDR3 nucleotides: TGCGCCAGCAGGGCTTTTGCGGCGTCAGATACGCAGTATTTT. Translating gives CASRAFAASDTQYF.

The gene calls are TRBV27 and TRBJ2-3; maybe TRBD1 (5 bases). The ends were cut back, 8 bases at V and 6 bases at J, with 18 bases in the middle. Germline V gives CDR1 MNHEY, CDR2 SMNVEV (reference sequence). CDR3 length equals 14 residues. The CDR3 protein is CASGSRSGADTQYF. The CDR3 DNA reads as TGTGCCAGCGGGTCCAGGAGTGGGGCGGATACGCAGTATTTT.

This clone was observed a single time. The chain employs TRBV7-3 and TRBJ2-1; 8 positions agree with TRBD2. Trimming cost V 2 bases and J 3 bases; bases outside gene matches: 3. The CDR3 sequence is 15 residues long. Germline V gene sequence: CDR1 SGHTA, CDR2 FQGTGA. In DNA form, the CDR3 reads TGTGCCAGCAGCTTAGCGGGAGGACTCTACAATGAGCAGTTCTTC. The encoded protein is CASSLAGGLYNEQFF.

The chain uses TRBV6-6 and TRBJ2-2; 11 nucleotides align to TRBD2. Germline CDR1 reads MNHNY; CDR2 reads SVGAGI (reference sequence). J gave up 6 bases and V 7 bases, and 7 bases lay outside the gene matches. This CDR3 contains 15 residues. The CDR3 is CASTIAGGPAGELFF. CDR3 in DNA: TGTGCCAGCACCATAGCGGGAGGGCCCGCCGGGGAGCTGTTTTTT.

The genes are TRBV7-2 and TRBJ2-1, with TRBD2 identical over 7 bases. J lost 3 bases, V lost 7 bases, and 15 bases had no gene match. This CDR3 has 17 residues. The germline CDR1 and CDR2 sequences are SGHTA and FQGNSA. CDR3 sequence: CASTFRTRWEGYNEQFF. CDR3 DNA sequence: TGTGCCAGCACCTTTAGGACGCGGTGGGAGGGCTACAATGAGCAGTTCTTC.

This clone was counted only a few times. The chain recombines TRBV24-1 with TRBJ1-5; a possible D gene is TRBD1 (6 bases). There are 15 residues in the CDR3. The V and J ends lost 3 bases and 4 bases respectively, with 12 bases between them. Germline V gene sequence: CDR1 KGHDR, CDR2 SFDVKD. CDR3 sequence (DNA): TGTGCCACCAGTGATGGGGGGGGGCCTAATCAGCCCCAGCATTTT. Translation: CATSDGGGPNQPQHF.

V and J are TRBV5-4 and TRBJ1-4; tentatively, D is TRBD1 (6 bases). V was trimmed by 4 bases and J by 1 base, leaving 8 bases between them. The CDR3 extends over 14 amino acids. Germline V gene data show CDR1 as SGHNT and CDR2 as YYREEE (reference sequence). CDR3 in DNA: TGTGCCAGCAGCGAGGACAGAACTAATGAAAAACTGTTTTTT. It yields the protein CASSEDRTNEKLFF.

This clone was seen only a few times. The V call is TRBV18, the J call TRBJ1-1; TRBD1 matches 9 bases. This CDR3 region has 14 residues. In germline, CDR1 is KGHSH, CDR2 LQKENI. V shed 4 bases, J shed 3 bases, and the junction held 3 bases outside the gene matches. For the CDR3, the DNA is TGTGCCAGCTCACGGGACAGGGAGTACACTGAAGCTTTCTTT. It translates to CASSRDREYTEAFF. The complete variable domain, with remaining parts taken from reference TRBV18 and TRBJ1-1, reads NAGVMQNPRHLVRRRGQEARLRCSPMKGHSHVYWYRQLPEEGLKFMVYLQKENIIDESGMPKERFSAEFPKEGPSILRIQQVVRGDSAAYFCASSRDREYTEAFFGQGTRLTVV.

V is TRBV29-1 and J is TRBJ2-7, with TRBD1 identical over 7 bases. V was pared by 8 bases and J by 0 bases, with 7 bases of the junction left unmatched. Germline assignment: CDR1 SQVTM and CDR2 ANQGSEA. The CDR3 runs to 13 residues. The CDR3 DNA follows: TGCAGCTCCCGGGACAGTGGCTCCTACGAGCAGTACTTC. This gives the protein CSSRDSGSYEQYF.

The chain combines TRBV27 with TRBJ1-2; 7 positions agree with TRBD1. The germline V gene has CDR1 MNHEY and CDR2 SMNVEV (reference sequence). The CDR3 has 17 residues. The junction had 14 bases not matched to a gene; V was cut back by 4 bases and J by 3 bases. CDR3 region: CASSSRTGGISDYGYTF. CDR3 sequence (DNA): TGTGCCAGCAGTTCTCGGACAGGTGGGATTTCTGACTATGGCTACACCTTC.

The V gene is TRBV3-1 (or the pseudogene TRBV3-2), the J gene TRBJ1-3; unclear D gene. The CDR3 totals 16 residues. V dropped 1 base and J dropped 0 bases, with 10 bases sitting between them. Germline V lookup: CDR1 LGHDT, CDR2 YNNKEL (reference sequence). The CDR3 nucleotides read TGTGCCAGCAGCCAAGGAGGGCTCCTCTCTGGAAACACCATATATTTT. This sequence encodes CASSQGGLLSGNTIYF.

This clone was seen a single time. This chain joins TRBV7-9 and TRBJ2-1, with a weak D call TRBD2 (6 bases). Looked up from germline, CDR1 is SEHNR and CDR2 is FQNEAQ (reference sequence). The CDR3 has 14 residues. V lost 5 bases and J lost 2, with 10 bases in between. The CDR3 region has the DNA TGTGCCAGCAGCCTTAGCGGACCCTACAATGAGCAGTTCTTC. Amino acid sequence: CASSLSGPYNEQFF.

The V gene is TRBV19, the J gene TRBJ1-2; 7 bases are a match to TRBD1. J was trimmed by 4 bases and V by 4 bases; bases with no gene match: 6. The CDR3 spans 14 residues. Germline V gene lookup returns CDR1 LNHDA and CDR2 SQIVND (reference sequence). CDR3 sequence reads: CASSKGDRGYGYTF. For the CDR3, the DNA is TGTGCCAGTAGTAAGGGGGACAGAGGCTATGGCTACACCTTC. Using reference TRBV19 and TRBJ1-2 for the parts outside the CDR3, the full variable domain is DGGITQSPKYLFRKEGQNVTLSCEQNLNHDAMYWYRQDPGQGLRLIYYSQIVNDFQKGDIAEGYSVSREKKESFPLTVTSAQKNPTAFYLCASSKGDRGYGYTFGSGTRLTVV.

The chain employs TRBV18 and TRBJ2-2, with 10 bases lining up with TRBD2. The junction had 6 bases not matched to a gene; V was cut back by 6 bases and J by 5 bases. Germline values: CDR1 KGHSH, CDR2 LQKENI. The CDR3 runs 15 residues. The CDR3 DNA reads TGTGCCAGCTCTGGCGAACTAGCGGGAACCGGGGAGCTGTTTTTT. Amino acids: CASSGELAGTGELFF.

This chain uses TRBV4-2 with TRBJ2-7; 8 positions match TRBD2. This CDR3 contains 15 residues. Trimming removed 1 base from V and 3 bases from J; junction bases left unmatched: 5. CDR1 LGHNA and CDR2 YNFKEQ come from the germline V gene. CDR3 DNA: TGTGCCAGCAGCCAAGGAGCGGGAGTCGGCTACGAGCAGTACTTC. Its protein product is CASSQGAGVGYEQYF.

The chain links TRBV12-3 or TRBV12-4 to TRBJ1-2; D remains ambiguous. This CDR3 has 13 amino acids. Trimming removed 2 bases from V and 7 bases from J, with 11 bases in between. The CDR3 loop reads CASSLPPAGGYTF. In DNA, the CDR3 is TGTGCCAGCAGTTTACCCCCCGCCGGTGGCTACACCTTC.

The CDR3 here is CASCAGRNTEAFF. CDR3 in DNA: TGTGCCAGCTGTGCCGGTCGGAACACTGAAGCTTTCTTT. The chain uses TRBV18 and TRBJ1-1; no firm D call. With 7 bases removed from V and 1 base from J, the gap between germline ends came to 10 bases. This CDR3 region has 13 residues. Germline CDR1 is KGHSH and CDR2 is LQKENI.